These 7 T cell receptor beta chains were all obtained from the same sample, sequenced in a study of neurological immune-mediated disorders. TCRdb processed the 5' RACE reads anew with MiXCR; each CDR3 protein has one entry. The profile covers around 130,000 distinct CDR3 sequences, with approximately 3.2% appearing a single time and roughly 1.3% taken by the ten largest. The sequencing sample was made of PBMCs. The receptor set was obtained from a woman aged 25 to 39 with multiple sclerosis.

This clonotype was detected ten times or more. The chain has TRBV12-3 or TRBV12-4 and TRBJ2-5, with 13 bases identical to TRBD2. CDR3 length: 19 amino acids. Trimming cost V 3 bases and J 4 bases; bases outside gene matches: 14. This CDR3 is CASSFIATSGGMYSETQYF. As DNA, the CDR3 is TGTGCCAGCAGTTTTATCGCGACTAGCGGGGGGATGTATTCAGAGACCCAGTACTTC.

This clonotype was observed many times. The CDR3 spells CASSPGTERAPNTEAFF. The DNA for the CDR3 is TGTGCCAGCTCACCAGGTACAGAACGGGCCCCTAACACTGAAGCTTTCTTT. This sequence joins TRBV18 and TRBJ1-1; the D is unclear. Trimming took 2 bases from V and 2 from J, leaving 18 bases between them. This CDR3 is 17 amino acids long. Germline assignment: CDR1 KGHSH and CDR2 LQKENI.

This clonotype was seen repeatedly, ten times or more. The chain is built from TRBV20-1 and TRBJ2-2; 15 bases map to TRBD2. CDR3 length: 16 residues. V shed 6 bases and J 4 bases; nucleotides not matched to a gene: 6. CDR1 and CDR2 (germline): DFQATT, SNEGSKA (reference sequence). The CDR3 loop reads CSAGGLAGGLTGELFF. The CDR3 DNA reads as TGCAGTGCCGGCGGACTAGCGGGAGGGCTCACCGGGGAGCTGTTTTTT.

This clonotype was observed many times. This chain uses TRBV11-2 with TRBJ2-3; the D gene is possibly TRBD1 (7 bases). Germline V gene lookup returns CDR1 SGHAT and CDR2 FQNNGV. Trimming pared 6 bases from V and 6 bases from J, leaving 13 bases between. The CDR3 has 13 residues. The CDR3: CASRAGTVDTQYF. CDR3 sequence (DNA): TGTGCCAGCAGGGCGGGGACAGTCGATACGCAGTATTTT.

This clonotype was seen many times. The chain carries TRBV5-1 and TRBJ2-5; 8 bases map to TRBD1. V shed 0 bases and J 2 bases; nucleotides not matched to a gene: 3. CDR3 length equals 15 residues. The germline gives CDR1 SGHRS, CDR2 YFSETQ. The CDR3 is CASSLGGQVQETQYF. The CDR3 region has the DNA TGCGCCAGCAGCTTGGGGGGACAGGTACAAGAGACCCAGTACTTC.

This clonotype showed up many times. The genes are TRBV4-3 and TRBJ2-3; D ambiguous. Germline V gene data show CDR1 as LGHNA and CDR2 as YSLEER. The CDR3 has 15 amino acids. Trimming left V 0 bases short and J 6 bases short, with 13 bases between. The chain's CDR3 is CASSQDIASPDTQYF. CDR3 in DNA: TGCGCCAGCAGCCAAGATATCGCGAGCCCGGATACGCAGTATTTT.

Many counts were recorded for this clonotype. This rearrangement joins TRBV5-1 to TRBJ2-7; weak D call: TRBD2 (6 bases). The CDR3 spans 11 residues. Per the germline V gene, CDR1 is SGHRS and CDR2 is YFSETQ. V was trimmed by 4 bases and J by 10 bases, leaving 12 bases between them. In nucleotides, the CDR3 is TGCGCCAGCAGCGGAGGGACTCTACAGTACTTC. This translates into CASSGGTLQYF.